These T cell receptor beta chains were read from a single sample in a study of beta chain features in type 1 diabetes. The repertoire was sequenced with immunoSEQ multiplex PCR; TCRdb's copy has only in-frame clones and lacks some. The sample shows some 700,000 clones, roughly 13% of them seen only once. The source material was naive CD4+ T cells from blood. These TCRs come from a man aged 18-30 years with type 1 diabetes. CDR3s include the opening cysteine and the closing phenylalanine or tryptophan. D genes are given only for firm matches. Clone size is stated in some rows and not others, as once, few, many or a class when expanded.

CDR3 protein	CDR3 DNA	J gene	D gene	clone size	V gene
CASSSDRGDGISSYEQYF	TGTGCCAGCAGTTCAGACCGGGGGGACGGCATCAGCTCCTACGAGCAGTACTTC	TRBJ2-7	TRBD2	-	TRBV28
CASRDTLNQPQHF	TGTGCCAGCAGGGACACTCTCAATCAGCCCCAGCATTTT	TRBJ1-5	-	-	TRBV2
CASSRWTEAFF	TGTGCCAGCAGCCGTTGGACAGAAGCTTTCTTT	TRBJ1-1	-	-	TRBV14
CASSLTGELFF	TGTGCCAGCAGCCTAACGGGGGAGCTGTTTTTT	TRBJ2-2	-	-	TRBV11-3
CASSPPGGTEAFF	TGTGCCAGCTCACCCCCCGGGGGCACTGAAGCTTTCTTT	TRBJ1-1	-	-	TRBV18
CASSAGGGNTEAFF	TGTGCCAGCAGCGCCGGTGGGGGCAACACTGAAGCTTTCTTT	TRBJ1-1	-	-	TRBV7-9
CASSANRYEQYF	TGTGCCAGCAGTGCGAATCGCTACGAGCAGTACTTC	TRBJ2-7	-	-	TRBV11-2
CASSPPGNQETQYF	TGTGCCAGCTCACCACCGGGGAACCAAGAGACCCAGTACTTC	TRBJ2-5	-	-	TRBV18
CASSSSYGYTF	TGTGCCAGCAGTTCGAGCTATGGCTACACCTTC	TRBJ1-2	-	few	TRBV28
CASRRIGVTKETQYF	TGTGCCAGCAGGAGGATTGGGGTCACGAAAGAGACCCAGTACTTC	TRBJ2-5	-	once	TRBV6-5